The T cell receptor beta chain under discussion was sequenced for a study of human T cells and chemical hapten exposure. About the research overall: Enrolled patients were predominantly female and had alopecia areata, totalis or universalis.

The time point denotes: pre-sensitization, week 0. This sample's treatment: therapeutic diphenylcyclopropenone sensitization with weekly scalp DPC. Findings of the study overall: DPC sensitization produced no change in TCRs with frequency above 1 in 1000.

The library gave individual cDNA molecules unique molecular identifiers. TCRdb independently ran MiXCR on the RACE reads; one entry per CDR3 protein. The data contain a few hundred thousand distinct CDR3 sequences, around 9.3% of them seen just once; the ten biggest clones take up about 2.1%. This clonotype has only a few counts. Its antigen is as yet unknown. The source is a woman aged 40 to 50 with alopecia areata. Some clones in this sample may be carry-over from other donors' samples. Sequenced material: whole blood, taken in connection with sensitization to the hapten diphenylcyclopropenone (DPC).

The CDR3: CASRGGRSSYNEQFF. CDR3 in DNA: TGTGCCAGCAGAGGCGGGCGGAGCTCCTACAATGAGCAGTTCTTC. This chain joins TRBV7-2 and TRBJ2-1; TRBD2 is a possible D gene (5 bases). This CDR3 has 15 amino acids. V lost 6 bases to trimming and J lost 0 bases, with 12 bases between them. CDR1 SGHTA and CDR2 FQGNSA come from the germline V gene.